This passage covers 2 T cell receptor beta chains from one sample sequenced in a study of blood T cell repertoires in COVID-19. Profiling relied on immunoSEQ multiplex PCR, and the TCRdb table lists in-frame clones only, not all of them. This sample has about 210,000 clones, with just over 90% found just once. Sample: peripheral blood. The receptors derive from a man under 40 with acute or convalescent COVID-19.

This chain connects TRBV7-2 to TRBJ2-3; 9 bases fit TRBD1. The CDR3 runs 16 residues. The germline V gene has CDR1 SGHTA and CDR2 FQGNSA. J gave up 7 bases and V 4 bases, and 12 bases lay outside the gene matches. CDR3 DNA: TGTGCCAGCAGCTCTACCCGGACAGGGGTTACTCATACGCAGTATTTT. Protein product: CASSSTRTGVTHTQYF. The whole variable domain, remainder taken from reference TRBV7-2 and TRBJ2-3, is GAGVSQSPSNKVTEKGKDVELRCDPISGHTALYWYRQSLGQGLEFLIYFQGNSAPDKSGLPSDRFSAERTGGSVSTLTIQRTQQEDSAVYLCASSSTRTGVTHTQYFGPGTRLTVL.

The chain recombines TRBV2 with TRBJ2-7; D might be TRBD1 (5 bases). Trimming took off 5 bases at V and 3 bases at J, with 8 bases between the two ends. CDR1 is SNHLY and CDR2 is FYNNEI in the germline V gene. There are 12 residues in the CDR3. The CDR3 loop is CASSKDSYEQYF. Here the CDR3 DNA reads TGTGCCAGCAGTAAAGACAGCTACGAGCAGTACTTC.